Following are 23 T cell receptor beta chains from one sample sequenced in a study of blood T cells in healthy people across ages. A second PCR of roughly 7 to 11 cycles used a sample-barcoded 5' primer and a J-beta primer mix. TCRdb reanalysed the 5' RACE reads using MiXCR and keeps one entry per CDR3 protein. In the table there are about 1,000,000 distinct CDR3 sequences, 45% of which are singletons. The sequenced sample consisted of blood. These receptors were collected from a woman in her sixties in good health.

The CDR3 DNA reads as TGTGCCAGCAGCTTAGCGGGAGGGAGGGATGGCGCTTTCTTT. Encoded protein: CASSLAGGRDGAFF. The chain combines TRBV7-8 with TRBJ1-1, with D unresolved. This CDR3 comprises 14 residues. Germline V gene data show CDR1 as SGHVS and CDR2 as FQNEAQ. Trimming left V 0 bases short and J 11 bases short, with 16 bases between.

This CDR3 reads CASSSRPGLARSNEQFF. The DNA of the CDR3 is TGTGCCAGCAGCTCACGACCGGGACTAGCCAGATCCAATGAGCAGTTCTTC. V is TRBV3-1 and J is TRBJ2-1, with TRBD2 matching over 9 bases. The CDR3 contains 17 residues. V dropped 5 bases and J dropped 6; count of bases not matched to a gene: 14. The germline V gene has CDR1 LGHDT and CDR2 YNNKEL (reference sequence).

This clonotype was seen a handful of times. The chain carries TRBV24-1 and TRBJ2-1, with D hard to call. The CDR3 contains 14 residues. The V and J ends lost 0 bases and 7 bases respectively, with 9 bases between them. Germline V gene sequence: CDR1 KGHDR, CDR2 SFDVKD. The DNA of the CDR3 is TGTGCCACCAGTGATTTGGCGAGTAGGAATGAGCAGTTCTTC. It translates to CATSDLASRNEQFF.

The chain has TRBV10-3 and TRBJ2-5, with D perhaps matching TRBD2 (5 bases). CDR1 is ENHRY and CDR2 is SYGVKD in the germline V gene. Trimming left V 2 bases short and J 5 bases short, with 15 bases between. The CDR3 length is 15 residues. The CDR3 protein is CAISERRIPSETQYF. The CDR3 nucleotides read TGTGCCATCAGTGAGAGGAGGATACCTTCGGAGACCCAGTACTTC.

The chain joins TRBV29-1 to TRBJ2-7; 7 bases line up with TRBD2. The end of the DNA fits TRBJ2-5 better, so the J call may be wrong. Germline-derived CDR1 and CDR2 are SQVTM and ANQGSEA. This CDR3 has 15 residues. The CDR3 protein is CSVSGEPGRRETQYF. CDR3 sequence (DNA): TGCAGCGTTTCCGGGGAGCCCGGGAGGCGAGAGACCCAGTACTTC.

The J gene is TRBJ2-5, the V gene TRBV20-1, with 8 bases that match TRBD2. The J call is doubtful: the DNA matches TRBJ2-7 better. CDR1 is DFQATT, CDR2 SNEGSKA, per germline (reference sequence). The CDR3 covers 12 residues. Written as DNA, the CDR3 is TGCAGTGCTGTTTCCGGGACTAGCGAGCAGTACTTC. It yields the protein CSAVSGTSEQYF.

A note on this clonotype: One junction end disagrees with the germline gene, perhaps due to a read error. The chain uses TRBV30 and TRBJ2-5; D gene ambiguous. This CDR3 contains 12 residues. Germline CDR1 is GTSNPN and CDR2 is SVGIG (reference sequence). The CDR3: CAWSVPGGEQYF. CDR3 nucleotides: TGCGCCTGGAGTGTACCGGGTGGTGAGCAGTACTTC.

This sequence joins TRBV12-3 or TRBV12-4 and TRBJ1-5; 8 positions agree with TRBD1. The CDR3 has 14 amino acids. V dropped 2 bases and J dropped 6; count of bases not matched to a gene: 3. CDR3 bases: TGTGCCAGCAGTTTACAGGGGGCGCTTCAGCCCCAGCATTTT. It translates to CASSLQGALQPQHF.

This chain uses TRBV2 with TRBJ1-2; D is ambiguous. Germline V lookup: CDR1 SNHLY, CDR2 FYNNEI. V was shortened by 7 bases and J by 8 bases, with 11 bases between the two germline ends. This CDR3 has 11 residues. The CDR3: CASTGGRGYTF. CDR3 sequence (DNA): TGTGCCAGCACGGGCGGGCGCGGCTACACCTTC. Full variable domain (rest looked up from reference TRBV2 and TRBJ1-2): EPEVTQTPSHQVTQMGQEVILRCVPISNHLYFYWYRQILGQKVEFLVSFYNNEISEKSEIFDDQFSVERPDGSNFTLKIRSTKLEDSAMYFCASTGGRGYTFGSGTRLTVV.

J is TRBJ1-2 and V is TRBV24-1; tentatively, D is TRBD1 (6 bases). Germline CDR1 KGHDR, CDR2 SFDVKD. CDR3 length: 17 residues. V lost 3 bases and J lost 2, with 18 bases in between. The CDR3 DNA reads as TGTGCCACCAGTGATCACACGACCCGGGACACCAACTATGGCTACACCTTC. As protein: CATSDHTTRDTNYGYTF.

The chain joins TRBV5-1 to TRBJ2-3; no clear D. Looked up from germline, CDR1 is SGHRS and CDR2 is YFSETQ. This CDR3 is 15 amino acids long. Trimming pared 0 bases from V and 1 base from J, leaving 9 bases between. CDR3 residues: CASSLEQPGTDTQYF. CDR3 DNA: TGCGCCAGCAGCTTGGAACAGCCGGGCACAGATACGCAGTATTTT.

V and J are TRBV15 and TRBJ1-6; TRBD1 might be the D (5 bases). Trimming removed 0 bases from V and 6 bases from J, with 9 bases in between. This CDR3 is built from 15 residues. Germline V gene data show CDR1 as LNHNV and CDR2 as YYDKDF (reference sequence). The CDR3 DNA reads TGTGCCACCAGCAGAGAGTACCAGGGTAATTCACCCCTCCACTTT. Amino acids: CATSREYQGNSPLHF.

The rearrangement links TRBV29-1 to TRBJ2-7; the match to TRBD2 covers 7 bases. The CDR3 totals 17 residues. Per germline, CDR1 SQVTM and CDR2 ANQGSEA. V lost 4 bases to trimming and J lost 1 base; unmatched junction nucleotides: 16. The CDR3 nucleotides read TGCAGCGTTGTAGGTCTAGCGGACCCACTGATTTCCTACGAGCAGTACTTC. Residues: CSVVGLADPLISYEQYF.

In this sample, this clonotype turned up many times. This chain connects TRBV6-5 to TRBJ2-7, with D possibly TRBD1 on 6 matching bases. V was cut by 5 bases and J by 0 bases, with 14 bases left in between. CDR1 and CDR2 from the germline V gene are MNHEY and SVGAGI. CDR3 length equals 15 residues. CDR3 sequence reads: CASSPTGQSSYEQYF. The CDR3 DNA follows: TGTGCCAGCAGTCCAACGGGACAAAGCTCCTACGAGCAGTACTTC.

J is TRBJ2-4 and V is TRBV5-6; 10 bases align to TRBD2. The J call is uncertain, as TRBJ2-7 better fits the DNA end. This CDR3 is built from 16 residues. CDR1 is SGHDT, CDR2 YYEEEE, per germline. Here the CDR3 DNA reads TGTGCCAGCAGCTTGTTTTCTAGCGGGAGCTACTACGAGCAGTACTTC. Translation gives CASSLFSSGSYYEQYF.

This clonotype was detected only a few times. This rearrangement joins TRBV10-3 to TRBJ2-2; D possibly corresponds to TRBD2 (5 bases). Trimming removed 3 bases at V and 5 bases at J, with 13 bases between. This CDR3 is built from 15 residues. Germline V lookup: CDR1 ENHRY, CDR2 SYGVKD. The CDR3 region has the DNA TGTGCCATCAGTGAAGGCGGGTCGGGGACCGGGGAGCTGTTTTTT. It specifies CAISEGGSGTGELFF.

This clonotype was counted only a few times. V is TRBV6-1 and J is TRBJ2-5, with D maybe TRBD1 (6 bases). The end of the DNA fits TRBJ2-7 better, so the J call may be wrong. The CDR3 is made up of 14 amino acids. CDR1 and CDR2 from the germline V gene are MNHNS and SASEGT. In DNA form, the CDR3 reads TGTGCCAGCAGCCGTAATAACAGGGTCCACGAGCAGTACTTC. Translated, it gives CASSRNNRVHEQYF.

This chain links TRBV20-1 with TRBJ2-1, with TRBD2 identical over 10 bases. The V and J ends lost 3 bases and 4 bases, in that order; junction bases with no gene match: 9. CDR1 and CDR2 (germline): DFQATT, SNEGSKA (reference sequence). The CDR3 loop spans 16 amino acids. DNA for the CDR3: TGCAGTGCTAGGGGCCCGGGACTAGCGCTATACAATGAGCAGTTCTTC. Translated, it gives CSARGPGLALYNEQFF.

The chain has TRBV5-1 and TRBJ2-7, with D possibly TRBD1 on 6 matching bases. The V gene lost 4 bases and the J gene lost 5 bases, with 13 bases spanning the gap. This CDR3 region has 13 residues. The V gene's germline CDR1 is SGHRS and CDR2 YFSETQ. The CDR3 coding sequence is TGCGCCAGCAGCATACTACAGGGAAACGAGCAGTACTTC. Residues: CASSILQGNEQYF.

This clonotype was seen more than once but under ten times. This chain links TRBV20-1 with TRBJ2-7, with D uncertain. The CDR3 sequence is 14 residues long. V gave up 5 bases and J gave up 2 bases, with 16 bases separating them. Germline V gene sequence: CDR1 DFQATT, CDR2 SNEGSKA (reference sequence). The CDR3 is CSAQHGRFPYEQYF. For the CDR3, the DNA is TGCAGTGCTCAGCACGGGCGGTTCCCCTACGAGCAGTACTTC.

This CDR3 reads CASPPPGQSTDTQYF. CDR3 sequence (DNA): TGTGCCAGTCCTCCCCCGGGACAGAGCACAGATACGCAGTATTTT. This sequence joins TRBV28 and TRBJ2-3, with 7 nucleotides matching TRBD1. The CDR3 totals 15 residues. V gave up 9 bases and J gave up 0 bases; unmatched junction bases: 9. In germline, CDR1 is MDHEN, CDR2 SYDVKM.

J is TRBJ2-7 and V is TRBV28; TRBD2 matches 13 bases. The trim removed 5 bases at V and 1 base at J, leaving 8 bases unmatched. The germline V gene encodes CDR1 MDHEN and CDR2 SYDVKM. The CDR3 extends over 17 amino acids. The chain's CDR3 is CASSPGLAGVLSYEQYF. DNA for the CDR3: TGTGCCAGCAGTCCAGGACTAGCGGGAGTCTTATCCTACGAGCAGTACTTC. Full variable domain (rest looked up from reference TRBV28 and TRBJ2-7): DVKVTQSSRYLVKRTGEKVFLECVQDMDHENMFWYRQDPGLGLRLIYFSYDVKMKEKGDIPEGYSVSREKKERFSLILESASTNQTSMYLCASSPGLAGVLSYEQYFGPGTRLTVT.

As to this clonotype: At one end the junction does not follow the germline gene, possibly because of a read error. The gene calls are TRBV7-9 and TRBJ2-5, with D unclear. The CDR3 spans 12 residues. Germline V gives CDR1 SEHNR, CDR2 FQNEAQ (reference sequence). The CDR3 reads CSSSWPRETQYF. CDR3 bases: TGTTCCAGCAGCTGGCCGAGGGAGACCCAGTACTTC.